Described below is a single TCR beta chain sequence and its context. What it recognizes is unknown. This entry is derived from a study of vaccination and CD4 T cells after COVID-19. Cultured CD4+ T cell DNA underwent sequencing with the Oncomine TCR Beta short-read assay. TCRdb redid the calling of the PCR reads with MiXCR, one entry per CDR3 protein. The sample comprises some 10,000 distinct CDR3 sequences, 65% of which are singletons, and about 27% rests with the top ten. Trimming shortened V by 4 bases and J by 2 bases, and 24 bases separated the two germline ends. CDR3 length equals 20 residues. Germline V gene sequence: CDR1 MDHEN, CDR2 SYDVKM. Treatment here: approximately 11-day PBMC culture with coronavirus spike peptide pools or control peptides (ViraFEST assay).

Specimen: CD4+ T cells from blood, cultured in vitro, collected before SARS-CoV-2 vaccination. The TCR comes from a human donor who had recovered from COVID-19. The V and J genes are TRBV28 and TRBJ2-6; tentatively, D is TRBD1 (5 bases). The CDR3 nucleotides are TGTGCCAGCAGTTCGTCCCTAGGGATCCAGGGTATGCCTGGGGCCAACGTCCTGACTTTC. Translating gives CASSSSLGIQGMPGANVLTF.